These 8 T cell receptor beta chains were sequenced from one sample in a study of control samples from healthy donors and cancer patients. Libraries were prepared by immunoSEQ multiplex PCR; TCRdb keeps only in-frame clonotypes and omits some of them. The top ten hold approximately 1.8% of the sample, which has about 190,000 clones, roughly nine tenths seen once. The sample comprised blood. Receptors were obtained from a man aged 25-40 years in good health.

This clone was counted once. J is TRBJ1-1 and V is TRBV19; possible D gene TRBD1, 5 bases. The CDR3 runs 13 residues. V was shortened by 5 bases and J by 4 bases, with 11 bases between the two germline ends. The germline CDR1 and CDR2 sequences are LNHDA and SQIVND (reference sequence). The CDR3 region is CASSFKRGTEAFF. CDR3 sequence (DNA): TGTGCCAGTAGTTTCAAGAGGGGCACTGAAGCTTTCTTT.

The chain joins TRBV7-9 to TRBJ2-1, with D possibly called TRBD1 or TRBD2 (5 bases each). Trimming took off 5 bases at V and 14 bases at J, with 19 bases between the two ends. The CDR3 spans 13 residues. Germline V gene data show CDR1 as SEHNR and CDR2 as FQNEAQ (reference sequence). DNA of the CDR3: TGTGCCAGCAGCCCCACGGGGCCTGGGGAAAAGTTCTTC. This codes for CASSPTGPGEKFF.

This clone was seen a few times. This chain joins TRBV4-2 and TRBJ2-6, with 10 bases lining up with TRBD1. V lost 4 bases to trimming and J lost 4 bases; unmatched junction nucleotides: 7. The CDR3 totals 17 residues. The germline gives CDR1 LGHNA, CDR2 YNFKEQ. As DNA, the CDR3 is TGTGCCAGCAGCCGCCCCGGGACAGGGGACGGGGCCAACGTCCTGACTTTC. Translation gives CASSRPGTGDGANVLTF.

The CDR3 DNA is TGTGCCAGTAGTACTCGGACAGGGTCGAACACTGAAGCTTTCTTT. Residues: CASSTRTGSNTEAFF. The V and J genes are TRBV19 and TRBJ1-1; 8 bases are a match to TRBD1. The CDR3 runs 15 residues. V gave up 4 bases and J gave up 1 base; unmatched junction bases: 5. Germline V lookup: CDR1 LNHDA, CDR2 SQIVND (reference sequence).

On this clone itself: The sample contains more than one DNA sequence encoding this CDR3. This chain connects TRBV28 to TRBJ1-3; D is unclear. Trimming shortened V by 2 bases and J by 0 bases, and 5 bases separated the two germline ends. The CDR3 extends over 14 amino acids. Germline CDR1 is MDHEN and CDR2 is SYDVKM. CDR3 sequence (DNA): TGTGCCAGCAGTTTAACCAGCTCTGGAAACACCATATATTTT. Protein: CASSLTSSGNTIYF.

V usage is TRBV6-2 or TRBV6-3 and J usage is TRBJ2-7, with D tentatively TRBD2 (7 bases). The V end lost 4 bases, the J end lost 0 bases, and 13 bases lay between the germline ends. The CDR3 is 15 residues long. In germline, CDR1 is MNHEY, CDR2 SVGEGT. CDR3 coding DNA: TGTGCCAGCAGTTTTCAGGGGAGGGGCTCCTACGAGCAGTACTTC. It specifies CASSFQGRGSYEQYF.

This clone was counted a few times. This sequence joins TRBV4-1 and TRBJ1-5, with unresolved D. Germline V gives CDR1 MGHRA, CDR2 YSYEKL. The CDR3 is 14 residues long. The V end was cut by 1 base, the J end by 2 bases, with 6 bases between. The CDR3 sequence is CASSQGRGNQPQHF. Here the CDR3 DNA reads TGCGCCAGCAGCCAAGGTAGAGGCAATCAGCCCCAGCATTTT.

The J gene is TRBJ1-2, the V gene TRBV6-5; tentative D call: TRBD1 (5 bases). The germline V gene encodes CDR1 MNHEY and CDR2 SVGAGI. This CDR3 has 13 residues. The germline V and J ends were trimmed by 5 bases and 8 bases, with 15 bases remaining between them. This chain's CDR3 is CASSPGGASGYTF. The CDR3 DNA sequence: TGTGCCAGCAGTCCAGGCGGGGCCAGCGGCTACACCTTC.